These 20 T cell receptor beta chains share one sample of origin, sequenced in a study of cytomegalovirus exposure and HLA in healthy donors (TCRdb year 2017). Library construction relied on the immunoSEQ multiplex PCR assay. For the multiplex PCR, a mixture combining 60 forward primers for TCR Vbeta segments and 13 reverse primers for TCR Jbeta segments was used. TCRdb limited this immuneACCESS table to in-frame rearrangements with V and J called. A share of clones is missing; checked studies link under half to unresolved V genes, and the rest is unexplained. For this sample the table gives fewer than 200,000 clones, of which approximately 81% were detected only once. In total, the top ten clones hold around 1.5% of the sample. The specimen sequenced was PBMCs. The receptors shown here come from a man aged 18-30 years in good health and CMV-seronegative.

The DNA for the CDR3 is TGTGCCAGCAGACCTCCCGGGGGGGGGAACTCTGGAAACACCATATATTTT. This gives the protein CASRPPGGGNSGNTIYF. This chain uses TRBV9 with TRBJ1-3; possible D gene TRBD1, 5 bases. Germline V CDR1 and CDR2: SGDLS, YYNGEE. V was pared by 5 bases and J by 0 bases, with 18 bases between. The CDR3 consists of 17 residues. Variable domain in full (rest from reference TRBV9 and TRBJ1-3): DSGVTQTPKHLITATGQRVTLRCSPRSGDLSVYWYQQSLDQGLQFLIQYYNGEERAKGNILERFSAQQFPDLHSELNLSSLELGDSALYFCASRPPGGGNSGNTIYFGEGSWLTVV.

The chain has TRBV27 and TRBJ2-1; TRBD1 matches at 9 bases. Germline trimming cut 2 bases from V and 4 bases from J; bases unmatched to any gene: 9. The CDR3 consists of 17 residues. Germline loops: CDR1 MNHEY, CDR2 SMNVEV (reference sequence). CDR3 sequence reads: CASSLGLGTGWYNEQFF. The CDR3 nucleotides are TGTGCCAGCAGTTTAGGTTTGGGGACAGGGTGGTACAATGAGCAGTTCTTC.

The J gene is TRBJ2-7, the V gene TRBV28; 9 bases map to TRBD1. The germline gives CDR1 MDHEN, CDR2 SYDVKM. This CDR3 has 16 residues. V was clipped by 7 bases and J by 6 bases; unmatched bases: 16. This CDR3 is CASILSPGQGESEQYF. The DNA for the CDR3 is TGTGCCAGCATTCTGTCCCCGGGACAGGGAGAGAGCGAGCAGTACTTC.

This clone was seen once. The rearrangement uses TRBV27 and TRBJ1-2; 8 bases map to TRBD1. This CDR3 spans 16 amino acids. With V trimmed by 6 bases and J by 8 bases, 17 bases remained unmatched. Germline CDR1 MNHEY, CDR2 SMNVEV (reference sequence). The CDR3 protein is CASRSPGTGPSGGYTF. The DNA of the CDR3 is TGTGCCAGCAGATCTCCCGGGACAGGTCCCTCTGGGGGCTACACCTTC.

V gene TRBV2 combines with J gene TRBJ2-7, with D perhaps TRBD1 (6 bases). CDR3 length equals 15 residues. Trimming cost V 1 base and J 0 bases, with 10 bases left between them. The V gene's germline CDR1 is SNHLY and CDR2 FYNNEI. CDR3 sequence: CASSEGQDRSYEQYF. In nucleotides, the CDR3 is TGTGCCAGCAGTGAAGGACAGGACCGCTCCTACGAGCAGTACTTC.

The rearrangement joins TRBV2 to TRBJ2-4; 7 bases line up with TRBD1. The germline CDR1 and CDR2 sequences are SNHLY and FYNNEI. The length of the CDR3 is 17 residues. V trimming: 6 bases; J trimming: 0 bases; junction bases outside the gene matches: 11. Here the CDR3 DNA reads TGTGCCAGCAGCCCCACAGGGGCTTACATAGCCAAAAACATTCAGTACTTC. Translated, it gives CASSPTGAYIAKNIQYF.

The chain uses TRBV11-2 and TRBJ2-5; 7 bases are shared with TRBD2. The ends lost 7 bases at V and 4 bases at J; junction bases unmatched: 6. Germline V gene lookup returns CDR1 SGHAT and CDR2 FQNNGV. The CDR3 has 13 residues. In DNA form, the CDR3 reads TGTGCCAGCAAGGCGGGAGCCCCAGAGACCCAGTACTTC. It is translated as CASKAGAPETQYF.

The chain is built from TRBV7-9 and TRBJ2-7; 7 nucleotides agree with TRBD1. CDR1 SEHNR and CDR2 FQNEAQ come from the germline V gene (reference sequence). V lost 1 base and J lost 2; bases outside the gene matches: 2. This CDR3 is 14 amino acids long. CDR3 sequence: CASSLVQGPYEQYF. The CDR3 bases are TGTGCCAGCAGCTTAGTACAGGGGCCCTACGAGCAGTACTTC.

The V call is TRBV5-1, the J call TRBJ1-2, with a tentative D call TRBD1 (5 bases). The length of the CDR3 is 17 residues. Germline V gives CDR1 SGHRS, CDR2 YFSETQ. V was pared by 1 base and J by 0 bases, with 16 bases between. CDR3 coding DNA: TGCGCCAGCAGCTTGACCAGCCTAACAGGTACTAACTATGGCTACACCTTC. Translated, it gives CASSLTSLTGTNYGYTF.

The chain combines TRBV15 with TRBJ1-1, with D uncertain. Trimming cost V 0 bases and J 1 base, with 9 bases left between them. This CDR3 has 15 amino acids. Germline V lookup: CDR1 LNHNV, CDR2 YYDKDF (reference sequence). CDR3: CATSRDHSENTEAFF. The CDR3 DNA reads as TGTGCCACCAGCAGAGATCATTCAGAGAACACTGAAGCTTTCTTT.

This clone was counted only a few times. The V call is TRBV2, the J call TRBJ2-7; maybe TRBD2 (5 bases). Germline loops: CDR1 SNHLY, CDR2 FYNNEI. The length of the CDR3 is 14 residues. Trimming took off 4 bases at V and 2 bases at J, with 12 bases between the two ends. The CDR3 nucleotides read TGTGCCAGCAGTGTTACCGAGGGTCCCTACGAGCAGTACTTC. Its protein product is CASSVTEGPYEQYF. Complete variable domain (other parts from reference TRBV2 and TRBJ2-7): EPEVTQTPSHQVTQMGQEVILRCVPISNHLYFYWYRQILGQKVEFLVSFYNNEISEKSEIFDDQFSVERPDGSNFTLKIRSTKLEDSAMYFCASSVTEGPYEQYFGPGTRLTVT.

V and J are TRBV2 and TRBJ2-7, with 10 bases fitting TRBD2. This CDR3 has 15 residues. CDR1 is SNHLY, CDR2 FYNNEI, per germline. V trimming: 7 bases; J trimming: 2 bases; junction bases outside the gene matches: 8. The CDR3 sequence is CASTSGLAAAYEQYF. The CDR3 nucleotides read TGTGCCAGCACCTCCGGACTAGCGGCCGCCTACGAGCAGTACTTC.

V usage is TRBV27 and J usage is TRBJ1-1; D not certain. Trimming stripped 6 bases from V and 5 bases from J, with 13 bases between. The CDR3 is 13 amino acids. Germline CDR1 MNHEY, CDR2 SMNVEV (reference sequence). Written as DNA, the CDR3 is TGTGCCAGCAGATCGGGAATCGTGACTGAAGCTTTCTTT. Its protein product is CASRSGIVTEAFF.

This clone is a singleton in its sample. The J gene is TRBJ1-1, the V gene TRBV5-1, with TRBD1 matching over 8 bases. CDR3 size: 13 residues. The germline CDR1 and CDR2 sequences are SGHRS and YFSETQ. V was pared by 1 base and J by 6 bases, with 2 bases of the junction left unmatched. CDR3 region: CASSLSGGPEAFF. The CDR3 DNA follows: TGCGCCAGCAGCTTGTCAGGGGGCCCTGAAGCTTTCTTT.

Only one count was recorded for this clone. The V gene is TRBV21-1, the J gene TRBJ2-2; the DNA was not compared with TRBD2, the D call given in the table. TRBV21-1 is a documented pseudogene. The CDR3 totals 15 residues. The CDR3 nucleotides are TGTGCCAGCACTCTTGGAGGGCATAACACCGGGGAGCTGTTTTTT. It encodes CASTLGGHNTGELFF.

The V call is TRBV9, the J call TRBJ2-2; 7 positions agree with TRBD1. CDR1 is SGDLS, CDR2 YYNGEE, per germline. After removal of 3 bases from V and 1 base from J, the junction contained 6 bases not matched to a gene. The CDR3 has 16 residues. As DNA, the CDR3 is TGTGCCAGCAGCGGAAAGGGGGCCGGGAACACCGGGGAGCTGTTTTTT. It translates to CASSGKGAGNTGELFF.

This clone was counted a single time. V usage is TRBV9 and J usage is TRBJ1-6; D unresolved. The CDR3 covers 13 residues. Trimming took off 5 bases at V and 10 bases at J, with 13 bases between the two ends. Germline V lookup: CDR1 SGDLS, CDR2 YYNGEE. The CDR3: CASSGGSRSPLHF. DNA of the CDR3: TGTGCCAGCAGTGGAGGTTCCCGATCACCCCTCCACTTT.

In this sample, this clone turned up a few times. The chain has TRBV11-3 and TRBJ2-3; 8 bases fit TRBD1. With 2 bases clipped from V and 2 bases from J, the junction kept 6 bases outside the gene matches. This CDR3 has 16 residues. Germline loops: CDR1 SGHNT, CDR2 YENEEA. The CDR3 region is CASSLKGTGFTDTQYF. Written as DNA, the CDR3 is TGTGCCAGCAGCTTAAAAGGGACAGGTTTCACAGATACGCAGTATTTT. The full variable domain, with the rest looked up from reference TRBV11-3 and TRBJ2-3, is EAGVVQSPRYKIIEKKQPVAFWCNPISGHNTLYWYLQNLGQGPELLIRYENEEAVDDSQLPKDRFSAERLKGVDSTLKIQPAELGDSAVYLCASSLKGTGFTDTQYFGPGTRLTVL.

The J gene is TRBJ2-5, the V gene TRBV6-5, with D possibly being TRBD1 (5 bases). Trimming removed 2 bases from V and 5 bases from J, with 15 bases in between. CDR1 is MNHEY and CDR2 is SVGAGI in the germline V gene. There are 15 residues in the CDR3. CDR3 residues: CASSYDTGLGETQYF. CDR3 bases: TGTGCCAGCAGTTACGACACAGGTCTGGGGGAGACCCAGTACTTC.

The rearrangement uses TRBV7-9 and TRBJ1-2; no clear D. CDR3 length equals 13 residues. V was shortened by 5 bases and J by 8 bases, with 15 bases between the two germline ends. Germline V gene lookup returns CDR1 SEHNR and CDR2 FQNEAQ (reference sequence). The chain's CDR3 is CASSPDGVRGYTF. CDR3 DNA: TGTGCCAGCAGCCCTGACGGGGTTCGAGGCTACACCTTC. The variable domain in full, completed from reference TRBV7-9 and TRBJ1-2, reads DTGVSQNPRHKITKRGQNVTFRCDPISEHNRLYWYRQTLGQGPEFLTYFQNEAQLEKSRLLSDRFSAERPKGSFSTLEIQRTEQGDSAMYLCASSPDGVRGYTFGSGTRLTVV.